This entry features one T cell receptor (beta chain) sequence. As processed by the authors: Quantification of nucleated cells was approximated via reference gene primer amplification. The method was immunoSEQ multiplex PCR; TCRdb's version includes in-frame clones alone and lacks a portion of them. D and trimming come from the DNA, and the V and J calls and clone size come from that table. This table has around 95,000 clones, 80% appearing once. The data stem from a study of blood T cell repertoires in COVID-19. Study in general: COVID-19 samples from acute and convalescent phases originated in the United States, Italy and Spain. The analysed material was cDNA or gDNA that came from T cells, B-cell-depleted T cells, or PBMCs.

J was trimmed by 4 bases and V by 6 bases; bases with no gene match: 9. CDR1 is MNHEY and CDR2 is SVGAGI in the germline V gene. CDR3 length: 15 residues. The specimen was peripheral blood. This TCR derives from a woman aged 70 to 79 with acute or convalescent COVID-19. The V and J genes are TRBV6-5 and TRBJ1-5, with 7 bases aligning to TRBD1. CDR3 DNA sequence: TGTGCCAGCAGCTCTCGACAGGGTTGGAATCAGCCCCAGCATTTT. Residues: CASSSRQGWNQPQHF.